The present entry profiles one T cell receptor beta chain with its context. The antigen is not known. The CDR3 contains 14 residues. Germline V lookup: CDR1 SGHTA, CDR2 FQGNSA. Trimming pared 3 bases from V and 5 bases from J, leaving 13 bases between. Two oligonucleotides, mixed equimolar, formed the beta constant-region primer covering TRBC1 and TRBC2. TCRdb used MiXCR to reprocess the UMI-ligation and nested PCR reads, holding one entry per CDR3 protein. The repertoire holds 25,000 to 30,000 distinct CDR3 sequences, with about 10% as singletons. Cells stained for CD3, CD4, CD8, CD45RA, CD27 and viability were sorted into four CD45RA/CD27 subsets. CD45RA-CD27- cells were effector memory; CD45RA+CD27- cells were EMRA. The data stem from a study of naive and memory T cell subsets. Study-wide results and limits: In CD4 and CD8 cells, diversity dropped from naive through EMRA.

The source of this sequence is a human donor in good health. V gene TRBV7-2 combines with J gene TRBJ1-1; the D is unclear. The specimen sequenced was effector memory CD4+ T cells from blood. Subset here: effector memory, CD45RA- CD27-. The CDR3 DNA reads TGTGCCAGCAGCTTGTCCTTTACCGGGACTGAAGCTTTCTTT. Translation: CASSLSFTGTEAFF.